These 23 T cell receptor beta chains share one sample of origin, sequenced in a study of blood T cell repertoires in COVID-19. The assay was immunoSEQ multiplex PCR, and TCRdb's table has in-frame clones only and misses some. The table has approximately 60,000 clones, 79% seen once. Sequenced material: peripheral blood. These receptors all come from a woman older than 75 with active or convalescent COVID-19.

The V and J genes are TRBV5-8 and TRBJ2-5, with TRBD2 matching over 7 bases. V shed 0 bases, J shed 4 bases, and the junction held 6 bases outside the gene matches. CDR1 is SGHTS, CDR2 YDEGEE, per germline. This CDR3 is 15 amino acids long. The CDR3 sequence is CASSLGTGGGETQYF. The CDR3 nucleotides are TGTGCCAGCAGCTTGGGAACGGGGGGAGGAGAGACCCAGTACTTC.

In this sample, this clone turned up once. The genes are TRBV19 and TRBJ1-2; a possible D gene is TRBD1 (5 bases). The CDR3 runs 15 residues. Germline CDR1 reads LNHDA; CDR2 reads SQIVND (reference sequence). With 6 bases removed from V and 0 bases from J, the gap between germline ends came to 14 bases. CDR3 protein: CASSQQDAPNYGYTF. CDR3 nucleotides: TGTGCCAGTAGCCAACAGGACGCACCTAACTATGGCTACACCTTC.

This chain connects TRBV19 to TRBJ2-3; 15 nucleotides line up with TRBD2. The CDR3 runs to 18 residues. Germline V gives CDR1 LNHDA, CDR2 SQIVND (reference sequence). V lost 5 bases, J lost 2 bases, and 8 bases stayed unmatched. The CDR3 nucleotides read TGTGCCAGTAGTCTCGGGACTAGCGGGGGGCCTTCCACAGATACGCAGTATTTT. It is translated as CASSLGTSGGPSTDTQYF.

The V gene is TRBV19, the J gene TRBJ2-1, with 11 bases matching TRBD2. Germline V gene data show CDR1 as LNHDA and CDR2 as SQIVND (reference sequence). CDR3 length: 15 residues. The trim removed 9 bases at V and 6 bases at J, leaving 10 bases unmatched. For the CDR3, the DNA is TGTGCCAGCGCTACGACTAGCGGGGACTTCAATGAGCAGTTCTTC. Its translation is CASATTSGDFNEQFF.

This clone was observed a single time. V usage is TRBV4-1 and J usage is TRBJ2-5; D gene uncertain. The CDR3 runs 13 residues. Germline CDR1 MGHRA, CDR2 YSYEKL. V was shortened by 0 bases and J by 7 bases, with 9 bases between the two germline ends. The CDR3: CASSQEPPGTQYF. The CDR3 DNA sequence: TGCGCCAGCAGCCAAGAGCCGCCAGGGACCCAGTACTTC.

The chain couples TRBV7-8 to TRBJ1-3; TRBD1 matches at 9 bases. J was trimmed by 2 bases and V by 5 bases; bases with no gene match: 10. Germline CDR1 SGHVS, CDR2 FQNEAQ. The CDR3 has 17 residues. The CDR3, as DNA: TGTGCCAGCAGCGCTGTCTCCGGGACAGGGCCTGGAAACACCATATATTTT. Protein: CASSAVSGTGPGNTIYF.

This chain links TRBV29-1 with TRBJ1-5; weak D call: TRBD1 (6 bases). The germline CDR1 and CDR2 sequences are SQVTM and ANQGSEA. The CDR3 is 13 amino acids. Trimming left V 6 bases short and J 7 bases short, with 16 bases between. For the CDR3, the DNA is TGCAGCGTGGGAACAGGGATTGGGCAGCCCCAGCATTTT. This encodes CSVGTGIGQPQHF.

The chain uses TRBV5-1 and TRBJ2-5; D is perhaps TRBD1 (6 bases). Trimming took 5 bases from V and 2 from J, leaving 7 bases between them. CDR1 is SGHRS and CDR2 is YFSETQ in the germline V gene. The CDR3 has 12 residues. CDR3 DNA sequence: TGCGCCAGCAGAGGGGGACAAGAGACCCAGTACTTC. This sequence encodes CASRGGQETQYF.

The J gene is TRBJ1-1, the V gene TRBV2; no firm D call. Germline values: CDR1 SNHLY, CDR2 FYNNEI. The CDR3 runs 13 residues. V gave up 3 bases and J gave up 0 bases, with 5 bases separating them. The CDR3 spells CASSDEVNTEAFF. CDR3 nucleotides: TGTGCCAGCAGTGATGAGGTGAACACTGAAGCTTTCTTT.

The chain carries TRBV11-2 and TRBJ1-1; TRBD1 agrees at 8 bases. The CDR3 runs 12 residues. Germline-derived CDR1 and CDR2 are SGHAT and FQNNGV. V lost 3 bases to trimming and J lost 6 bases; unmatched junction nucleotides: 0. The CDR3 region is CASSLTGAEAFF. The CDR3 DNA follows: TGTGCCAGCAGCTTGACAGGGGCTGAAGCTTTCTTT.

The rearrangement links TRBV20-1 to TRBJ2-7, with 8 bases matching TRBD1. V was clipped by 6 bases and J by 4 bases; unmatched bases: 2. Germline V gives CDR1 DFQATT, CDR2 SNEGSKA (reference sequence). The CDR3 is 11 residues long. The CDR3 here is CSAGQEYEQYF. The CDR3 nucleotides read TGCAGTGCGGGACAGGAGTACGAGCAGTACTTC.

The chain combines TRBV5-1 with TRBJ1-2; TRBD1 matches at 9 bases. J was trimmed by 0 bases and V by 4 bases; bases with no gene match: 4. The germline V gene has CDR1 SGHRS and CDR2 YFSETQ. There are 15 residues in the CDR3. The CDR3 nucleotides are TGCGCCAGCAGCCCTGGACAGGGGACTAACTATGGCTACACCTTC. This sequence encodes CASSPGQGTNYGYTF.

The rearrangement links TRBV5-1 to TRBJ2-1, with TRBD1 matching 8 bases. The J segment lost 4 bases and the V segment lost 4 bases, leaving 13 bases of the junction unmatched. CDR3 size: 17 residues. The germline V gene encodes CDR1 SGHRS and CDR2 YFSETQ. CDR3 bases: TGCGCCAGCAGCCCACTACAGGGGGAACCCCGATACAATGAGCAGTTCTTC. This encodes CASSPLQGEPRYNEQFF. Supplemented by reference TRBV5-1 and TRBJ2-1, the full variable domain reads KAGVTQTPRYLIKTRGQQVTLSCSPISGHRSVSWYQQTPGQGLQFLFEYFSETQRNKGNFPGRFSGRQFSNSRSEMNVSTLELGDSALYLCASSPLQGEPRYNEQFFGPGTRLTVL.

This clone was recorded once. The chain links TRBV10-3 to TRBJ2-1, with 10 bases identical to TRBD1. Germline V gene data show CDR1 as ENHRY and CDR2 as SYGVKD. The CDR3 is made up of 20 amino acids. V gave up 5 bases and J gave up 6 bases; unmatched junction bases: 22. The CDR3 bases are TGTGCCATCAGTACAACTTATATTGGGGCGCCGGGACAGGGGAGCAATGAGCAGTTCTTC. Protein product: CAISTTYIGAPGQGSNEQFF.

The chain is built from TRBV3-1 (or the pseudogene TRBV3-2) and TRBJ2-7; 8 bases are shared with TRBD2. The germline V gene encodes CDR1 LGHDT and CDR2 YNNKEL (reference sequence). CDR3 length: 14 amino acids. V dropped 4 bases and J dropped 4; count of bases not matched to a gene: 6. CDR3 sequence: CASSPRGGRYEQYF. CDR3 nucleotides: TGTGCCAGCAGCCCTCGGGGGGGAAGGTACGAGCAGTACTTC.

This clone appeared a few times. This chain joins TRBV27 and TRBJ1-1, with TRBD1 matching 8 bases. This CDR3 region has 14 residues. Germline assignment: CDR1 MNHEY and CDR2 SMNVEV (reference sequence). J lost 4 bases, V lost 4 bases, and 5 bases had no gene match. DNA of the CDR3: TGTGCCAGCAGTTCCAGGACAGGGCTCACTGAAGCTTTCTTT. It encodes CASSSRTGLTEAFF.

The chain employs TRBV2 and TRBJ2-7; perhaps TRBD2 as D (7 bases). Trimming cost V 1 base and J 11 bases, with 15 bases left between them. The CDR3 is 13 amino acids. The germline CDR1 and CDR2 sequences are SNHLY and FYNNEI. The CDR3 is CASSEVPQGGKYF. The CDR3 DNA follows: TGTGCCAGCAGTGAAGTCCCACAGGGAGGGAAGTACTTC. The full variable domain, in which reference TRBV2 and TRBJ2-7 provide the parts outside the CDR3, is EPEVTQTPSHQVTQMGQEVILRCVPISNHLYFYWYRQILGQKVEFLVSFYNNEISEKSEIFDDQFSVERPDGSNFTLKIRSTKLEDSAMYFCASSEVPQGGKYFGPGTRLTVT.

The chain employs TRBV7-8 and TRBJ2-2, with 10 bases fitting TRBD2. J was trimmed by 2 bases and V by 5 bases; bases with no gene match: 5. Germline loops: CDR1 SGHVS, CDR2 FQNEAQ. The CDR3 sequence is 16 residues long. CDR3 nucleotides: TGTGCCAGCAGCCGACTAGCGGGCGGAAACACCGGGGAGCTGTTTTTT. Translated, it gives CASSRLAGGNTGELFF. Supplemented by reference TRBV7-8 and TRBJ2-2, the full variable domain reads GAGVSQSPRYKVAKRGQDVALRCDPISGHVSLFWYQQALGQGPEFLTYFQNEAQLDKSGLPSDRFFAERPEGSVSTLKIQRTQQEDSAVYLCASSRLAGGNTGELFFGEGSRLTVL.

J is TRBJ1-4 and V is TRBV6-5, with TRBD1 as a possible D gene (6 bases). This CDR3 has 14 amino acids. Trimming shortened V by 8 bases and J by 6 bases, and 16 bases separated the two germline ends. The germline gives CDR1 MNHEY, CDR2 SVGAGI. CDR3 in amino acids: CASGSGGADEKLFF. The CDR3 DNA reads as TGTGCCAGCGGGTCGGGGGGGGCGGATGAAAAACTGTTTTTT.

This chain links TRBV11-2 with TRBJ1-4; the match to TRBD1 covers 7 bases. CDR1 and CDR2 from the germline V gene are SGHAT and FQNNGV. The J segment lost 10 bases and the V segment lost 7 bases, leaving 9 bases of the junction unmatched. The CDR3 length is 13 residues. Written as DNA, the CDR3 is TGTGCCAGCACCCAGGGGGGAGATGGAAAACTGTTTTTT. Translated: CASTQGGDGKLFF.

The chain joins TRBV6-5 to TRBJ1-2, with 8 positions matching TRBD1. The germline CDR1 and CDR2 sequences are MNHEY and SVGAGI. J lost 8 bases, V lost 3 bases, and 11 bases had no gene match. This CDR3 has 15 amino acids. The CDR3, as DNA: TGTGCCAGCAGTTATGTTGCAGGGGGCGCGAGAGGCTACACCTTC. Its protein is CASSYVAGGARGYTF.

V usage is TRBV7-9 and J usage is TRBJ2-3, with a weak D call TRBD2 (6 bases). Germline CDR1 reads SEHNR; CDR2 reads FQNEAQ (reference sequence). Trimming removed 7 bases from V and 7 bases from J, with 18 bases in between. The CDR3 contains 14 residues. The CDR3 DNA reads TGTGCCAGCATCCGAGGGAGGTTAGAGAATACGCAGTATTTT. Translating it yields CASIRGRLENTQYF. Together with reference TRBV7-9 and TRBJ2-3, the CDR3 gives the full variable domain: DTGVSQNPRHKITKRGQNVTFRCDPISEHNRLYWYRQTLGQGPEFLTYFQNEAQLEKSRLLSDRFSAERPKGSFSTLEIQRTEQGDSAMYLCASIRGRLENTQYFGPGTRLTVL.

This clone was observed once. The chain uses TRBV5-1 and TRBJ1-6; weak D call: TRBD1 (6 bases). The CDR3 spans 15 residues. V gave up 4 bases and J gave up 7 bases, with 15 bases separating them. Germline CDR1 SGHRS, CDR2 YFSETQ. The CDR3 region has the DNA TGCGCCAGCAGCAACCAGGGACAAAGCAATTCACCCCTCCACTTT. Translating gives CASSNQGQSNSPLHF.